The next 29 T cell receptor beta chains were all read from a single sample in a study of graft-versus-host responses after intestinal transplantation. These receptors lack a known antigen. This table comes from immunoSEQ multiplex PCR, and its TCRdb copy is limited to in-frame clones, with some not included. The repertoire holds around 100,000 clones, with roughly nine tenths as singletons. The sample in question was unstimulated CD4+ T cells sorted from spleen or lymph node cells, obtained before transplant. The receptors stem from a human donor who was the organ donor for an intestinal transplant.

This clone was counted a few times. CDR3 region: CASSRGGSYEQYF. Here the CDR3 DNA reads TGTGCCAGCAGCCGGGGGGGCTCCTACGAGCAGTACTTC. This sequence joins TRBV5-4 and TRBJ2-7, with 8 bases identical to TRBD2. V lost 4 bases to trimming and J lost 0 bases; unmatched junction nucleotides: 0. The germline V gene has CDR1 SGHNT and CDR2 YYREEE (reference sequence). The CDR3 length is 13 residues.

J is TRBJ1-3 and V is TRBV4-1; tentative D call: TRBD1 (6 bases). From germline, CDR1 is MGHRA and CDR2 YSYEKL. The CDR3 runs 18 residues. The V end was cut by 4 bases, the J end by 0 bases, with 19 bases between. CDR3: CASSPGRQGTLSGNTIYF. CDR3 sequence (DNA): TGCGCCAGCAGCCCTGGTCGGCAGGGGACCCTCTCTGGAAACACCATATATTTT.

This chain joins TRBV10-3 and TRBJ1-5; 7 positions agree with TRBD1. After removal of 2 bases from V and 7 bases from J, the junction contained 11 bases not matched to a gene. Germline V gene sequence: CDR1 ENHRY, CDR2 SYGVKD. This CDR3 is built from 16 residues. As DNA, the CDR3 is TGTGCCATCAGTGAGGGACCAACAGGGGAGCGGCAGCCCCAGCATTTT. Its protein is CAISEGPTGERQPQHF.

This rearrangement joins TRBV30 to TRBJ1-4; D is perhaps TRBD1 (5 bases). CDR1 and CDR2 (germline): GTSNPN, SVGIG (reference sequence). Trimming left V 3 bases short and J 7 bases short, with 21 bases between. CDR3 length: 16 residues. DNA for the CDR3: TGTGCCTGGAGGTATTTAGGCCAGGGAAGAGGTGAAAAACTGTTTTTT. Translating gives CAWRYLGQGRGEKLFF.

This clone was detected only once. The J gene is TRBJ2-3, the V gene TRBV6-5; TRBD2 is a possible D gene (6 bases). In germline, CDR1 is MNHEY, CDR2 SVGAGI. The CDR3 contains 14 residues. V lost 6 bases, J lost 3 bases, and 13 bases lay in between. CDR3 DNA sequence: TGTGCCAGCAGGGGAGGCAGTGGTACAGATACGCAGTATTTT. Translated: CASRGGSGTDTQYF.

The chain carries TRBV30 and TRBJ1-2; 8 nucleotides line up with TRBD1. The CDR3 spans 13 residues. V shed 1 base and J 8 bases; nucleotides not matched to a gene: 6. Germline values: CDR1 GTSNPN, CDR2 SVGIG (reference sequence). CDR3 DNA sequence: TGTGCCTGGAGTGGGACAGGGCTATACGGCTACACCTTC. Translated: CAWSGTGLYGYTF.

The CDR3 here is CASTGGAGQLTGELFF. The CDR3 DNA reads TGTGCCAGCACGGGGGGGGCAGGCCAGCTTACCGGGGAGCTGTTTTTT. The chain has TRBV2 and TRBJ2-2; 8 nucleotides line up with TRBD2. The CDR3 is made up of 16 amino acids. Unmatched junction bases numbered 12, after V lost 7 bases and J lost 5 bases. Per the germline V gene, CDR1 is SNHLY and CDR2 is FYNNEI.

This clone occurred once. CDR3 nucleotide sequence: TGTGCCTGGAGGCAGACGCCGGGACAGTTCTATAGGGGCACCTTC. It is translated as CAWRQTPGQFYRGTF. This rearrangement joins TRBV30 to TRBJ1-2; TRBD1 matches 7 bases. Germline loops: CDR1 GTSNPN, CDR2 SVGIG (reference sequence). The junction had 20 bases not matched to a gene; V was cut back by 3 bases and J by 13 bases. The CDR3 sequence is 15 residues long.

This chain connects TRBV5-3 to TRBJ1-6, with TRBD1 as a possible D gene (6 bases). TRBV5-3 is an ORF, and what it does is uncertain. V was clipped by 6 bases and J by 10 bases, with 29 bases between them. The CDR3 contains 18 residues. The CDR3 region has the DNA TGTGCCAGAAACGAGATTCAGGGGATTGGAGCCTCTGGGTCACCCCTCCACTTT. Encoded protein: CARNEIQGIGASGSPLHF.

This chain uses TRBV25-1 with TRBJ1-6; TRBD1 matches at 7 bases. V lost 5 bases, J lost 7 bases, and 5 bases stayed unmatched. This CDR3 is built from 14 residues. Germline V gene sequence: CDR1 MGHDK, CDR2 SYGVNS. The CDR3 nucleotides read TGTGCCAGCAGTTTGGACAGGACGAATTCACCCCTCCACTTT. It translates to CASSLDRTNSPLHF.

The chain combines TRBV29-1 with TRBJ1-2, with 8 bases fitting TRBD1. The trim removed 6 bases at V and 4 bases at J, leaving 10 bases unmatched. CDR1 SQVTM and CDR2 ANQGSEA come from the germline V gene. The CDR3 consists of 14 residues. The CDR3 spells CSVRPQGAFYGYTF. The CDR3 region has the DNA TGCAGCGTCCGGCCCCAGGGGGCGTTCTATGGCTACACCTTC.

V usage is TRBV15 and J usage is TRBJ1-2; 11 bases line up with TRBD1. This CDR3 spans 16 amino acids. CDR1 and CDR2 from the germline V gene are LNHNV and YYDKDF (reference sequence). Losses at the gene ends were 3 bases for V and 5 bases for J; bases not matched to a gene: 8. The DNA for the CDR3 is TGTGCCACCAGCAGGGGGACAGGGGGGCCCGCATATGGCTACACCTTC. This sequence encodes CATSRGTGGPAYGYTF.

The chain employs TRBV30 and TRBJ1-5; 7 nucleotides agree with TRBD1. The CDR3 contains 14 residues. Unmatched junction bases numbered 4, after V lost 0 bases and J lost 5 bases. The germline gives CDR1 GTSNPN, CDR2 SVGIG (reference sequence). The CDR3 region has the DNA TGTGCCTGGAGTGTCAAGGGGGCCCATCAGCCCCAGCATTTT. Translating gives CAWSVKGAHQPQHF.

The V and J genes are TRBV30 and TRBJ2-7; 9 bases align to TRBD1. This CDR3 is 15 amino acids long. CDR1 GTSNPN and CDR2 SVGIG come from the germline V gene (reference sequence). J was trimmed by 4 bases and V by 1 base; bases with no gene match: 8. The chain's CDR3 is CAWSGEQGARYEQYF. As DNA, the CDR3 is TGTGCCTGGAGTGGGGAACAGGGGGCTCGGTACGAGCAGTACTTC.

This rearrangement joins TRBV28 to TRBJ2-2; 9 nucleotides agree with TRBD1. V was clipped by 6 bases and J by 2 bases; unmatched bases: 7. CDR1 MDHEN and CDR2 SYDVKM come from the germline V gene. The CDR3 runs to 16 residues. DNA for the CDR3: TGTGCCAGCAGCCGCCTAACAGGGGGCAACACCGGGGAGCTGTTTTTT. Translated: CASSRLTGGNTGELFF.

This clone was recorded once. V gene TRBV5-1 combines with J gene TRBJ2-2, with 8 nucleotides matching TRBD1. Losses at the gene ends were 8 bases for V and 7 bases for J; bases not matched to a gene: 10. This CDR3 is built from 14 residues. Germline values: CDR1 SGHRS, CDR2 YFSETQ. The CDR3 loop reads CASSEQGADGELFF. Here the CDR3 DNA reads TGCGCCAGTAGCGAGCAGGGGGCCGACGGGGAGCTGTTTTTT.

CDR3 sequence: CASSYDTEQYF. Written as DNA, the CDR3 is TGTGCCAGCAGTTATGACACCGAGCAGTACTTC. The chain couples TRBV5-6 to TRBJ2-7; D gene unclear. CDR3 length equals 11 residues. The V gene lost 5 bases and the J gene lost 6 bases, with 9 bases spanning the gap. The germline V gene encodes CDR1 SGHDT and CDR2 YYEEEE.

The chain links TRBV29-1 to TRBJ2-4; TRBD1 aligns across 7 bases. J lost 1 base, V lost 3 bases, and 3 bases had no gene match. This CDR3 is 14 amino acids long. In germline, CDR1 is SQVTM, CDR2 ANQGSEA. CDR3 in DNA: TGCAGCGTTGATATCAGGGGGGCCAAAAACATTCAGTACTTC. It specifies CSVDIRGAKNIQYF.

V and J are TRBV18 and TRBJ1-5, with a possible D match to TRBD1 (6 bases). This CDR3 contains 18 residues. V was cut by 3 bases and J by 7 bases, with 25 bases left in between. Germline lookup yields CDR1 KGHSH and CDR2 LQKENI. The CDR3 reads CASSPDRYPTSRGQPQHF. CDR3 sequence (DNA): TGTGCCAGCTCACCCGACAGGTATCCAACTTCAAGGGGGCAGCCCCAGCATTTT.

The gene calls are TRBV5-6 and TRBJ2-3, with 7 bases matching TRBD1. The CDR3 covers 18 residues. CDR1 and CDR2 from the germline V gene are SGHDT and YYEEEE. The trim removed 2 bases at V and 0 bases at J, leaving 12 bases unmatched. As DNA, the CDR3 is TGTGCCAGCAGCTTTATTATTCAGACAGGGCCCAGCACAGATACGCAGTATTTT. Translating it yields CASSFIIQTGPSTDTQYF.

The chain is built from TRBV7-9 and TRBJ2-4; D remains unclear. The V end lost 4 bases, the J end lost 6 bases, and 16 bases lay between the germline ends. The germline V gene has CDR1 SEHNR and CDR2 FQNEAQ (reference sequence). CDR3 length: 15 amino acids. DNA for the CDR3: TGTGCCAGCAGCTCTTCGACCGTGCTCGGAAACATTCAGTACTTC. The encoded protein is CASSSSTVLGNIQYF.

About this clone: At one of its ends the junction is not consistent with the germline gene, which may arise from a read error. This sequence joins TRBV7-9 and TRBJ2-1, with D uncertain. Germline lookup yields CDR1 SEHNR and CDR2 FQNEAQ (reference sequence). This CDR3 comprises 16 residues. CDR3 region: CASTPSRIPTRNEQFF. CDR3 bases: TGTGCAAGCACCCCATCTAGAATCCCCACGAGGAATGAGCAGTTCTTC.

J is TRBJ1-5 and V is TRBV10-3; TRBD1 matches at 7 bases. Germline V gives CDR1 ENHRY, CDR2 SYGVKD. With V trimmed by 3 bases and J by 5 bases, 1 base remained unmatched. The CDR3 totals 13 residues. The CDR3 DNA reads TGTGCCATCAGTGACACAGGGGATCAGCCCCAGCATTTT. Its translation is CAISDTGDQPQHF.

The rearrangement links TRBV9 to TRBJ2-7; perhaps TRBD2 as D (6 bases). V was trimmed by 4 bases and J by 0 bases, leaving 14 bases between them. In germline, CDR1 is SGDLS, CDR2 YYNGEE. The CDR3 extends over 15 amino acids. The CDR3 DNA is TGTGCCAGCAGCCCATTGGGGAGGTTCTCCTACGAGCAGTACTTC. Residues: CASSPLGRFSYEQYF.

Comments on this clone: Other DNA sequences in this specimen translate into the identical CDR3. The chain combines TRBV6-5 with TRBJ2-3; tentatively, D is TRBD1 or TRBD2 (6 bases each). Trimming removed 0 bases from V and 2 bases from J, with 9 bases in between. CDR3 length: 15 residues. Germline values: CDR1 MNHEY, CDR2 SVGAGI. The CDR3 DNA reads as TGTGCCAGCAGTTACTCCGGGGGCCTCACAGATACGCAGTATTTT. It specifies CASSYSGGLTDTQYF.

This chain links TRBV28 with TRBJ1-4; D gene uncertain. V was trimmed by 5 bases and J by 3 bases, leaving 7 bases between them. Germline V gene sequence: CDR1 MDHEN, CDR2 SYDVKM. The CDR3 sequence is 13 residues long. The CDR3 nucleotides are TGTGCCAGCAGTCCCCGCGCTAATGAAAAACTGTTTTTT. Amino acids: CASSPRANEKLFF.

In nucleotides, the CDR3 is TGTGCCGGGAAGGGGACAGGGGGCATAAACACCATATATTTT. Its translation: CAGKGTGGINTIYF. The genes are TRBV30 and TRBJ1-3, with 12 bases identical to TRBD1. This CDR3 is 14 amino acids long. CDR1 GTSNPN and CDR2 SVGIG come from the germline V gene (reference sequence). V lost 8 bases and J lost 6; bases outside the gene matches: 8.

The sample holds a few counts of this clone. V usage is TRBV5-6 and J usage is TRBJ2-3; no definite D call. This CDR3 is 13 amino acids long. Looked up from germline, CDR1 is SGHDT and CDR2 is YYEEEE. The V gene lost 0 bases and the J gene lost 6 bases, with 8 bases spanning the gap. CDR3 sequence: CASSLVQRDTQYF. The CDR3, as DNA: TGTGCCAGCAGCTTGGTTCAGAGGGATACGCAGTATTTT.

V is TRBV28 and J is TRBJ1-6; 7 bases fit TRBD1. With V trimmed by 5 bases and J by 6 bases, 10 bases remained unmatched. CDR3 length equals 16 residues. The germline gives CDR1 MDHEN, CDR2 SYDVKM. CDR3 in DNA: TGTGCCAGCAGTCTCCTCAGGAACAGGGGTAATTCACCCCTCCACTTT. Amino acids: CASSLLRNRGNSPLHF.